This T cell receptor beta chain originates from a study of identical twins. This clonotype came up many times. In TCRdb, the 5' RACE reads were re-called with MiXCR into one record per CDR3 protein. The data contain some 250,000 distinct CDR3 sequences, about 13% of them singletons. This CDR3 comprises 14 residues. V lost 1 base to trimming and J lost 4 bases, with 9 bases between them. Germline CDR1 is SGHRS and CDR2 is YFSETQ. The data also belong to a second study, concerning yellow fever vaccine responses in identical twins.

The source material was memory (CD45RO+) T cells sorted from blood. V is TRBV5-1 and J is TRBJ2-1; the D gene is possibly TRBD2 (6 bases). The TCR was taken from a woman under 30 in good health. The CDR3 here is CASSLMRGYNEQFF. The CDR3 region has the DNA TGCGCCAGCAGCTTGATGCGGGGTTACAATGAGCAGTTCTTC.